This T cell receptor beta chain was profiled in a study of beta chain features in type 1 diabetes. cDNA synthesis used the whole RNA isolate, giving expressed TCRB sequences. Sequenced by immunoSEQ multiplex PCR; TCRdb stores in-frame clones only, minus some. The table includes roughly 150,000 clones, around 10% detected once. The V gene lost 7 bases and the J gene lost 5 bases, with 14 bases spanning the gap. This CDR3 comprises 13 residues. CDR1 and CDR2 from the germline V gene are MGHRA and YSYEKL. CD4+ naive, central memory, regulatory and stem cell-like memory cells were sorted via CD45RO/CCR7/CD25/CD127/CD95/CD27.

Sequencing was performed on central memory CD4+ T cells from blood. The chain joins TRBV4-1 to TRBJ2-5, with D perhaps given as TRBD1 or TRBD2 (5 bases each). This TCR came from a man aged 18 to 30 in good health. The CDR3 nucleotides are TGCGCCAGCATAAGGGGAGTAGGGGAGACCCAGTACTTC. It translates to CASIRGVGETQYF.